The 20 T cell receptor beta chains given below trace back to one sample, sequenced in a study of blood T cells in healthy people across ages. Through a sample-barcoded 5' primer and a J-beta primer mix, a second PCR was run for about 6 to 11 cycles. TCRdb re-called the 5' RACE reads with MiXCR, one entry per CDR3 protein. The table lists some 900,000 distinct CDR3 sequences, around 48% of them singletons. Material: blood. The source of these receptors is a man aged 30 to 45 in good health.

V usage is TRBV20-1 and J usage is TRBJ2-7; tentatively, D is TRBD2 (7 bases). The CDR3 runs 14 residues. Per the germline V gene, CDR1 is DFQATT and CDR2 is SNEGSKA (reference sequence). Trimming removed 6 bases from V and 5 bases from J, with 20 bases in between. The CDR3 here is CSAGRDMGGNEQYF. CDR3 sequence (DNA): TGCAGTGCCGGCCGGGACATGGGAGGGAACGAGCAGTACTTC.

For the CDR3, the DNA is TGTGCCACCAGCAGAGGCGGCCTGCGGGGGGTTTACGAGCAGTACTTC. Its protein is CATSRGGLRGVYEQYF. This chain connects TRBV15 to TRBJ2-5; TRBD2 agrees at 8 bases. Near its end, the DNA agrees better with TRBJ2-7, so the J call may be wrong. Germline values: CDR1 LNHNV, CDR2 YYDKDF (reference sequence). CDR3 length: 16 residues.

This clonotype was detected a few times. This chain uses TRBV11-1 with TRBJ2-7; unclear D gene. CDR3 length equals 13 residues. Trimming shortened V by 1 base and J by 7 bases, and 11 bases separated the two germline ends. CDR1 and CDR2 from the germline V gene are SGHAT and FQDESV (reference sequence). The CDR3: CASSLVIETEQYF. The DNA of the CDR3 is TGTGCCAGCAGCTTAGTTATAGAGACAGAGCAGTACTTC.

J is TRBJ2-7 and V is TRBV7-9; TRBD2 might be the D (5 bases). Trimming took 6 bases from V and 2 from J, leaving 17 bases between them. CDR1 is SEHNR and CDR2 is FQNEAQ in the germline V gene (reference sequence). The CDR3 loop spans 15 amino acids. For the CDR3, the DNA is TGTGCCAGCAGAACCACAGAGGGAGTTACCTACGAGCAGTACTTC. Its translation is CASRTTEGVTYEQYF.

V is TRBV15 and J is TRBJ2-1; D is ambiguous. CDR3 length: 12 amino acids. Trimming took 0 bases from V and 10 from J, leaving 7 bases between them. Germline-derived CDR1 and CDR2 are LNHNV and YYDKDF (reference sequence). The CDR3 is CATSRDTREQFF. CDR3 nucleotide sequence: TGTGCCACCAGCAGAGATACCAGGGAGCAGTTCTTC.

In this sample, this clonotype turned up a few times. CDR3 DNA sequence: TGCAGTGCTAGAGGCCGGGACAGGGGCATTGTTCGGAATCAGCCCCAGCATTTT. Protein product: CSARGRDRGIVRNQPQHF. This sequence joins TRBV20-1 and TRBJ1-5; TRBD1 matches at 10 bases. With V trimmed by 1 base and J by 4 bases, 13 bases remained unmatched. The CDR3 loop spans 18 amino acids. Per germline, CDR1 DFQATT and CDR2 SNEGSKA (reference sequence).

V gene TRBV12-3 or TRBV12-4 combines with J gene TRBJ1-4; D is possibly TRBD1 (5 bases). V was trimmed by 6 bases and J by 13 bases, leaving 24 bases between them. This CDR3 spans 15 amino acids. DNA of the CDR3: TGTGCCAGCAGGGTGGGACTTGAGAAAGGTGGAGGACTGTTTTTT. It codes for CASRVGLEKGGGLFF.

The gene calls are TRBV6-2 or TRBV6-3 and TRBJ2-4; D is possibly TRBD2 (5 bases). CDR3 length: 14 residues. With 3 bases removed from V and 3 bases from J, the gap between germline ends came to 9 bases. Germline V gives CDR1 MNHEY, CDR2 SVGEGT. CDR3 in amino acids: CASSYGGNKNIQYF. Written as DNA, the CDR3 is TGTGCCAGCAGTTATGGAGGCAACAAAAACATTCAGTACTTC.

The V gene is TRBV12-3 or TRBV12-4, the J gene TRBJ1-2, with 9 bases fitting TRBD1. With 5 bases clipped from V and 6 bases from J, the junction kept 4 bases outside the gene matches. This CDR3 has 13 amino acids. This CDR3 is CASSVGTGNGYTF. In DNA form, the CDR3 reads TGTGCCAGCAGTGTAGGGACAGGGAATGGCTACACCTTC.

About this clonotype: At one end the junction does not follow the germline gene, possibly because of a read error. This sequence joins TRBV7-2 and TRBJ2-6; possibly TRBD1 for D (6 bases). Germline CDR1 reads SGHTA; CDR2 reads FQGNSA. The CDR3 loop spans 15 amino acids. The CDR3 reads CAGSGTGPGANVLTF. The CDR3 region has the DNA TGTGCCGGCAGCGGTACAGGGCCTGGGGCCAACGTCCTGACTTTC.

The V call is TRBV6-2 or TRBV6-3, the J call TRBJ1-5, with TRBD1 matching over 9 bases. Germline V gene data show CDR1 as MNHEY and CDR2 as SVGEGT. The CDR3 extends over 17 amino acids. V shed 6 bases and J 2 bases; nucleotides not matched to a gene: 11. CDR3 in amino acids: CASRGTGIPGGNQPQHF. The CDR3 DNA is TGTGCCAGCAGGGGGACAGGGATTCCGGGGGGCAATCAGCCCCAGCATTTT.

DNA of the CDR3: TGTGCCAGCAAGAGGGGACTAGCGGTCTACGAGCAGTACTTC. Residues: CASKRGLAVYEQYF. The chain links TRBV28 to TRBJ2-4; TRBD2 agrees at 11 bases. Judging by the DNA end, TRBJ2-7 fits better; the J call may be wrong. The CDR3 has 14 amino acids. Germline CDR1 reads MDHEN; CDR2 reads SYDVKM.

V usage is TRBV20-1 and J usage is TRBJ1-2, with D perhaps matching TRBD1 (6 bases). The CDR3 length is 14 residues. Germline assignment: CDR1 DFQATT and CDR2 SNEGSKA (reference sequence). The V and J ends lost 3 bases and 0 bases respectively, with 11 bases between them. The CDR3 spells CSARKGEANYGYTF. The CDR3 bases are TGCAGTGCTAGGAAGGGGGAGGCTAACTATGGCTACACCTTC.

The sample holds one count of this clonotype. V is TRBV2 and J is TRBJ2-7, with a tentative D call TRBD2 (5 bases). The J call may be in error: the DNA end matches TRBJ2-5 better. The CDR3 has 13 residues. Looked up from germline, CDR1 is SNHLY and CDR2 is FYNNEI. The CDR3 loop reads CASRGLEGETQYF. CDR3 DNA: TGTGCCAGCAGAGGCCTTGAGGGAGAGACCCAGTACTTC.

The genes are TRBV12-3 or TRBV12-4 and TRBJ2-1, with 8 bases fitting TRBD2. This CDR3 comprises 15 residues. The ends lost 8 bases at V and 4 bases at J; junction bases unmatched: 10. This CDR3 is CASLRRSGGYNEQFF. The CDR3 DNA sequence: TGTGCCAGCCTACGAAGGAGCGGGGGTTACAATGAGCAGTTCTTC.

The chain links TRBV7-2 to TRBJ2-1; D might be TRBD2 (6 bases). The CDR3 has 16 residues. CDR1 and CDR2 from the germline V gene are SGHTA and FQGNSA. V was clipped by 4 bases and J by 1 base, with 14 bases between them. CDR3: CASSSIAVLSYNEQFF. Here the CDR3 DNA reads TGTGCCAGCAGCTCAATAGCGGTTCTATCCTACAATGAGCAGTTCTTC.

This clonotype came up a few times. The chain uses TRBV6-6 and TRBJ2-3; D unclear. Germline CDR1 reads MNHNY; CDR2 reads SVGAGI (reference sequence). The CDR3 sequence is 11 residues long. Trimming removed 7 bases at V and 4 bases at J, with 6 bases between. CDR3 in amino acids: CASTSADTQYF. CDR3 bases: TGTGCCAGCACCTCCGCAGATACGCAGTATTTT.

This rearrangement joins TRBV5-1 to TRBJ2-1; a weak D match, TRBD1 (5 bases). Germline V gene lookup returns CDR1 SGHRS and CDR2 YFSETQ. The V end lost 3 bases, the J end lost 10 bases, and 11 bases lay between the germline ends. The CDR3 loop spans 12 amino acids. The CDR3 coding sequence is TGCGCCAGCAGCTCATCTTGGGGCGAGCAGTTCTTC. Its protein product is CASSSSWGEQFF.

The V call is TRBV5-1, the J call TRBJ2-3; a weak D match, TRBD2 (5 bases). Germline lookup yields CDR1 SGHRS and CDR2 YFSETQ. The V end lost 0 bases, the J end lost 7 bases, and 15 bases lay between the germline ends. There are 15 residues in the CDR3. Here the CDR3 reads CASSLDVPGMNTQYF. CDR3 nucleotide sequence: TGCGCCAGCAGCTTGGACGTACCGGGGATGAATACGCAGTATTTT.

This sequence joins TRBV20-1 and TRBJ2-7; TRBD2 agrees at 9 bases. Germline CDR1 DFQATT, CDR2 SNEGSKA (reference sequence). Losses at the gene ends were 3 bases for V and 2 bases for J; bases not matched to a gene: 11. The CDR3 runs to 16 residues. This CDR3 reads CSASDLIAGEPYEQYF. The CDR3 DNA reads TGCAGTGCTAGTGATCTCATAGCGGGGGAGCCCTACGAGCAGTACTTC.